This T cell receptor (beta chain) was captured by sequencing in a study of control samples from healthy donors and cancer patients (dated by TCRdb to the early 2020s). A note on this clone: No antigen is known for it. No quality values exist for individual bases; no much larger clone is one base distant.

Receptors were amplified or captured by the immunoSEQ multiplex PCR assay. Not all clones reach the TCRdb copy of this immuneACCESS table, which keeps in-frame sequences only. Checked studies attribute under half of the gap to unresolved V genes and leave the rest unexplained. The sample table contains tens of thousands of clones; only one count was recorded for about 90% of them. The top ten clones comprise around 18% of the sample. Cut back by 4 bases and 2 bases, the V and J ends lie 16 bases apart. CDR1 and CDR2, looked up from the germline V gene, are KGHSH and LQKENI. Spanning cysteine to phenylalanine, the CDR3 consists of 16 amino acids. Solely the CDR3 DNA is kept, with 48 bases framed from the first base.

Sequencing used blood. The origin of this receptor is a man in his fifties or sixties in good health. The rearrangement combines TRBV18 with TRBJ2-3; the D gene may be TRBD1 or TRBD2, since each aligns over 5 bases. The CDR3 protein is CASSLRPGPYTDTQYF. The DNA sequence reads TGTGCCAGCTCACTTAGACCGGGACCTTACACAGATACGCAGTATTTT.